The rows below give T cell receptor beta chains drawn from one sample of a study of blood T cell repertoires in COVID-19. Generated by immunoSEQ multiplex PCR, the TCRdb table keeps only in-frame clones and is missing some. This table holds approximately 100,000 clones, over 80% found once. Sequenced: peripheral blood. These receptors were obtained from a man between 50 and 59 years old with active COVID-19. Each CDR3 is given with its conserved first and last residue. Each record gives: CDR3 DNA, CDR3 protein, V gene, J gene, clone size, D gene. A D gene is named only where the DNA matches it firmly. Clone size is not always given. Where it is, it says once, few, many or a class for expanded clones.

cdr3_nt: TGCGCCAGCAGCTCACCCGCCGCCTTCGGGGACAGGGTTTTCTACGAGCAGTACTTC; cdr3_aa: CASSSPAAFGDRVFYEQYF; v_call: TRBV4-1; j_call: TRBJ2-7; clone_size: .; d_call: TRBD1
cdr3_nt: TGTGCCAGCAGACCCGCAATCAGCTCCTACGAGCAGTACTTC; cdr3_aa: CASRPAISSYEQYF; v_call: TRBV28; j_call: TRBJ2-7; clone_size: once; d_call: .
cdr3_nt: TGTGCCACGGGGACACAGGTCAATCAGCCCCAGCATTTT; cdr3_aa: CATGTQVNQPQHF; v_call: TRBV6-5; j_call: TRBJ1-5; clone_size: once; d_call: .
cdr3_nt: TGTGCCTGGAGTGTATTTGCAGGGGGGTCAATCGCAGATACGCAGTATTTT; cdr3_aa: CAWSVFAGGSIADTQYF; v_call: TRBV30; j_call: TRBJ2-3; clone_size: .; d_call: .
cdr3_nt: TGTGCCACCCATGCGGATGCAACTAATGAAAAACTGTTTTTT; cdr3_aa: CATHADATNEKLFF; v_call: TRBV10-3; j_call: TRBJ1-4; clone_size: .; d_call: .
cdr3_nt: TGCGCCAGCAGCTTGGAGGCTAGCGGCTACCCTAGGGAGCAGTTCTTC; cdr3_aa: CASSLEASGYPREQFF; v_call: TRBV5-1; j_call: TRBJ2-1; clone_size: .; d_call: TRBD2
cdr3_nt: TGTGCCAGCAGCGCGGGTGGTAATGAGCAGTTCTTC; cdr3_aa: CASSAGGNEQFF; v_call: TRBV9; j_call: TRBJ2-1; clone_size: .; d_call: .
cdr3_nt: TGTGCCATCAGTGAAGGTCGGGGAGGCAATCAGCCCCAGCATTTT; cdr3_aa: CAISEGRGGNQPQHF; v_call: TRBV10-3; j_call: TRBJ1-5; clone_size: .; d_call: .
cdr3_nt: TGTGCCAGCAGCCCGACGACTAGGGGCACGCCGGAGCAGTTCTTC; cdr3_aa: CASSPTTRGTPEQFF; v_call: TRBV9; j_call: TRBJ2-1; clone_size: .; d_call: .
cdr3_nt: TGTGCCAGCAGTTTTGGGCTAGCGGCCTACAATGAGCAGTTCTTC; cdr3_aa: CASSFGLAAYNEQFF; v_call: TRBV28; j_call: TRBJ2-1; clone_size: .; d_call: TRBD2
cdr3_nt: TGTGCCAGCAAAACAGGGGCAACTAATGAAAAACTGTTTTTT; cdr3_aa: CASKTGATNEKLFF; v_call: TRBV28; j_call: TRBJ1-4; clone_size: .; d_call: TRBD1
cdr3_nt: TGTGCCAGCAGCTTAACCCCGCCGAGCTCCTACAATGAGCAGTTCTTC; cdr3_aa: CASSLTPPSSYNEQFF; v_call: TRBV11-2; j_call: TRBJ2-1; clone_size: .; d_call: .
cdr3_nt: TGCGCCAGCAGCTTCAGAGGTTCGGCTGAGCAGTTCTTC; cdr3_aa: CASSFRGSAEQFF; v_call: TRBV5-1; j_call: TRBJ2-1; clone_size: .; d_call: .
cdr3_nt: TGTGCCAGCACCCGGGACAGGGGCCTGAACACTGAAGCTTTCTTT; cdr3_aa: CASTRDRGLNTEAFF; v_call: TRBV7-8; j_call: TRBJ1-1; clone_size: .; d_call: TRBD1
cdr3_nt: TGTGCCAGCAGTTTAGAGCGGGAGAGGACCCAGTACTTC; cdr3_aa: CASSLERERTQYF; v_call: TRBV27; j_call: TRBJ2-5; clone_size: few; d_call: TRBD2
cdr3_nt: TGTGCCAGCAGTACCACAGGGGGCTCGTATAATTCACCCCTCCACTTT; cdr3_aa: CASSTTGGSYNSPLHF; v_call: TRBV2; j_call: TRBJ1-6; clone_size: few; d_call: TRBD1
cdr3_nt: TGTGCCAGCAGCGAGGTCGGAGACGGATTTGAAGCTTTCTTT; cdr3_aa: CASSEVGDGFEAFF; v_call: TRBV9; j_call: TRBJ1-1; clone_size: .; d_call: .
cdr3_nt: TGTGCCAGCAGCCCGTTAGTAAACTCCTACGAGCAGTACTTC; cdr3_aa: CASSPLVNSYEQYF; v_call: TRBV7-2; j_call: TRBJ2-7; clone_size: .; d_call: .
cdr3_nt: TGCAGCGTTGAAGATGCGGTAAACACAGATACGCAGTATTTT; cdr3_aa: CSVEDAVNTDTQYF; v_call: TRBV29-1; j_call: TRBJ2-3; clone_size: .; d_call: .
cdr3_nt: TGCGCCAGCAGCCTACAGGGTGCCAGCTCCTACGAGCAGTACTTC; cdr3_aa: CASSLQGASSYEQYF; v_call: TRBV5-1; j_call: TRBJ2-7; clone_size: .; d_call: .
cdr3_nt: TGTGCCAGCAGTCCATACTCTACCGGGACTAGCGTATCCTACGAGCAGTACTTC; cdr3_aa: CASSPYSTGTSVSYEQYF; v_call: TRBV6-6; j_call: TRBJ2-7; clone_size: .; d_call: TRBD2
cdr3_nt: TGTGCCAGCACTCTAAGGCAGGGAAGGGATGAGCAGTACTTC; cdr3_aa: CASTLRQGRDEQYF; v_call: TRBV6-5; j_call: TRBJ2-7; clone_size: .; d_call: .
cdr3_nt: TGTGCCAGCAGCTTAGTAGCACAGGGTGGCGAGACCCAGTACTTC; cdr3_aa: CASSLVAQGGETQYF; v_call: TRBV11-2; j_call: TRBJ2-5; clone_size: .; d_call: .
cdr3_nt: TGTGCCATCAAAGAGAACGGGGCCTACGAGCAGTACTTC; cdr3_aa: CAIKENGAYEQYF; v_call: TRBV10-3; j_call: TRBJ2-7; clone_size: .; d_call: .
cdr3_nt: TGTGCCAGCAGCTCTAGAGGTTTTGGGAATGAGCAGTTCTTC; cdr3_aa: CASSSRGFGNEQFF; v_call: TRBV11-2; j_call: TRBJ2-1; clone_size: .; d_call: .
cdr3_nt: TGTGCCAGCCGCCTGACAGGGGAAGCTTTCTTT; cdr3_aa: CASRLTGEAFF; v_call: TRBV28; j_call: TRBJ1-1; clone_size: .; d_call: TRBD1
cdr3_nt: TGTGCCAGCAACCCGTTTCCCGCAGCTGAAGCTTTCTTT; cdr3_aa: CASNPFPAAEAFF; v_call: TRBV11-2; j_call: TRBJ1-1; clone_size: .; d_call: .
cdr3_nt: TGTGCCAGCTCACCACCGGGCGGGGTTAGAGTCAATGAGCAGTTCTTC; cdr3_aa: CASSPPGGVRVNEQFF; v_call: TRBV18; j_call: TRBJ2-1; clone_size: .; d_call: .
cdr3_nt: TGTGCCAGCAGTTACTCGAAGGCGGAACTGTTTTTT; cdr3_aa: CASSYSKAELFF; v_call: TRBV6-6; j_call: TRBJ1-4; clone_size: once; d_call: .
cdr3_nt: TGTGCCAGCACTGAATACGGGACTAATCGAGATGGTGAGCAGTTCTTC; cdr3_aa: CASTEYGTNRDGEQFF; v_call: TRBV2; j_call: TRBJ2-1; clone_size: once; d_call: TRBD2
cdr3_nt: TGTGCCACAGCGGGATACCAGAACTATGGCTACACCTTC; cdr3_aa: CATAGYQNYGYTF; v_call: TRBV3-1/TRBV3-2; j_call: TRBJ1-2; clone_size: few; d_call: .
cdr3_nt: TGTGCCAGCAGCGTAACGGGAGGGCGGTCTAACAATGAGCAGTTCTTC; cdr3_aa: CASSVTGGRSNNEQFF; v_call: TRBV9; j_call: TRBJ2-1; clone_size: .; d_call: TRBD2
cdr3_nt: TGTGCCAGCAGCCCAAGGACAGGGAACTATGGCTACACCTTC; cdr3_aa: CASSPRTGNYGYTF; v_call: TRBV5-6; j_call: TRBJ1-2; clone_size: few; d_call: TRBD1
cdr3_nt: TGTGCCACCAGCAGAGGGGGGGAGACCTACGAGCAGTACTTC; cdr3_aa: CATSRGGETYEQYF; v_call: TRBV15; j_call: TRBJ2-7; clone_size: .; d_call: .
cdr3_nt: TGTGCCAGCAGTAGGGCGGGAGACCGGTCGGAGTACTTC; cdr3_aa: CASSRAGDRSEYF; v_call: TRBV6-5; j_call: TRBJ2-7; clone_size: .; d_call: TRBD2
cdr3_nt: TGTGCCAGCAGTTTGGGGGGGTTCACTGAAGCTTTCTTT; cdr3_aa: CASSLGGFTEAFF; v_call: TRBV28; j_call: TRBJ1-1; clone_size: .; d_call: .
cdr3_nt: TGTGCCAGCAGCTTAGGGGCAGGGCTGTCTGAAGCTTTCTTT; cdr3_aa: CASSLGAGLSEAFF; v_call: TRBV7-8; j_call: TRBJ1-1; clone_size: .; d_call: .
cdr3_nt: TGTGCCAGCAGTTTGGTCGGGGAGTGGAAGACCCAGTACTTC; cdr3_aa: CASSLVGEWKTQYF; v_call: TRBV28; j_call: TRBJ2-5; clone_size: .; d_call: .
cdr3_nt: TGTGCCAGTAGTCCGCTGACAGGGAGAGGTCAGCCCCAGCATTTT; cdr3_aa: CASSPLTGRGQPQHF; v_call: TRBV19; j_call: TRBJ1-5; clone_size: .; d_call: TRBD1
cdr3_nt: TGTGCCCAAAAAACGTCCAAACCGGAGACCTTCCTACGAGTCGGGCAGTACTTC; cdr3_aa: CAQKTSKPETFLRVGQYF; v_call: TRBV24-1; j_call: TRBJ2-7; clone_size: .; d_call: .